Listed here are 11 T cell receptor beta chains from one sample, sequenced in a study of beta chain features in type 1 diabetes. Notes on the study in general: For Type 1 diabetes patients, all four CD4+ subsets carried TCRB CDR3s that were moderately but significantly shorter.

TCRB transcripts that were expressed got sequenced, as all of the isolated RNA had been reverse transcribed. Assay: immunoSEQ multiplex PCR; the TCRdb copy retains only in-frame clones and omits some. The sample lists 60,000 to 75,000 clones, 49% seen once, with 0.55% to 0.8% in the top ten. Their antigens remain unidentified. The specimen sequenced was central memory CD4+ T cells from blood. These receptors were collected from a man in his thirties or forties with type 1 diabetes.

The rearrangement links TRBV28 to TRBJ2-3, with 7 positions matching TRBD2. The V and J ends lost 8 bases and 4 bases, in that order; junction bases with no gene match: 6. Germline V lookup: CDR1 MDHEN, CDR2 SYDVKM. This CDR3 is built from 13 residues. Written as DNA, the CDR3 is TGTGCCAGCGGGGAGGGAGGGTCAGATACGCAGTATTTT. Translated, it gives CASGEGGSDTQYF.

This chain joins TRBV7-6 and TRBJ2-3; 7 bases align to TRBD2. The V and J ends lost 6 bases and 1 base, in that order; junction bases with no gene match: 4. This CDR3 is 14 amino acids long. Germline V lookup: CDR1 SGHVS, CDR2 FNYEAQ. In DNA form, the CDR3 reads TGTGCCAGCAGACGCACTAGCGGCACAGATACGCAGTATTTT. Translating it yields CASRRTSGTDTQYF.

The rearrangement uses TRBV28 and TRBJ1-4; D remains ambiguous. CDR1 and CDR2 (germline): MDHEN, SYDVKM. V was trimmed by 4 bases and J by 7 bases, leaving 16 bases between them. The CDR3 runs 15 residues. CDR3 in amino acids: CASSSYSRRVEKLFF. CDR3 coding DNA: TGTGCCAGCAGTTCTTACTCCCGGAGGGTTGAAAAACTGTTTTTT. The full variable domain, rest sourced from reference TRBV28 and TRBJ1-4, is DVKVTQSSRYLVKRTGEKVFLECVQDMDHENMFWYRQDPGLGLRLIYFSYDVKMKEKGDIPEGYSVSREKKERFSLILESASTNQTSMYLCASSSYSRRVEKLFFGSGTQLSVL.

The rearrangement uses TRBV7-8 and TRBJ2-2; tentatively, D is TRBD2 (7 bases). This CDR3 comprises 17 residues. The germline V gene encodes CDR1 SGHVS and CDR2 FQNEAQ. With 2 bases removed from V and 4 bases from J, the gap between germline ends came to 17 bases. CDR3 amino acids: CASSLPLGGAGTGELFF. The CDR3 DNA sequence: TGTGCCAGCAGCTTACCCCTGGGGGGGGCCGGCACCGGGGAGCTGTTTTTT.

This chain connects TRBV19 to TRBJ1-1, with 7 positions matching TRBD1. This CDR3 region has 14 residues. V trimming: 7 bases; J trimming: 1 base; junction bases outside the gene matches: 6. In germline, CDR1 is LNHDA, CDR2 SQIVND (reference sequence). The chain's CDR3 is CASNLGTENTEAFF. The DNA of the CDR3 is TGTGCCAGTAACTTAGGGACAGAGAACACTGAAGCTTTCTTT.

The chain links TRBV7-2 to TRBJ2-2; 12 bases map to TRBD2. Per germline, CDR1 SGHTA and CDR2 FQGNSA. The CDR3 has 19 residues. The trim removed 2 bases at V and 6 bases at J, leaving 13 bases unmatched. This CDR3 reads CASSLRLAGGIYRAGELFF. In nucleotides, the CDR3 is TGTGCCAGCAGCTTACGGCTAGCGGGAGGGATTTATCGAGCCGGGGAGCTGTTTTTT.

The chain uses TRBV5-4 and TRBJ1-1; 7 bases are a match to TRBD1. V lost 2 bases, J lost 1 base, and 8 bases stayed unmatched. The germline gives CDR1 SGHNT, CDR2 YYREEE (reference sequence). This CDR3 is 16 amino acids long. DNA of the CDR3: TGTGCCAGCAGCTTTACAGGGGAGCTAAGGAACACTGAAGCTTTCTTT. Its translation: CASSFTGELRNTEAFF. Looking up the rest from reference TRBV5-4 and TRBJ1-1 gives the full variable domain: ETGVTQSPTHLIKTRGQQVTLRCSSQSGHNTVSWYQQALGQGPQFIFQYYREEENGRGNFPPRFSGLQFPNYSSELNVNALELDDSALYLCASSFTGELRNTEAFFGQGTRLTVV.

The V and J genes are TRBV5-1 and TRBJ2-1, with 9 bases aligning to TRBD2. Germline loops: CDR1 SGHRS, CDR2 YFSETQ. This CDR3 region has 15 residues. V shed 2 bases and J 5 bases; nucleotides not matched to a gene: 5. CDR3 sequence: CASSFGSSGNNEQFF. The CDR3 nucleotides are TGCGCCAGCAGCTTCGGGTCTAGCGGGAACAATGAGCAGTTCTTC.

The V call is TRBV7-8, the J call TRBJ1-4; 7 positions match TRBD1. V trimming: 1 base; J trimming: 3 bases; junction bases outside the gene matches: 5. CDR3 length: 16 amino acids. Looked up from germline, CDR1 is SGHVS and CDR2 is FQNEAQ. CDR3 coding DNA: TGTGCCAGCAGCTTAGGACAGGGCCTTTCTAATGAAAAACTGTTTTTT. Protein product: CASSLGQGLSNEKLFF.

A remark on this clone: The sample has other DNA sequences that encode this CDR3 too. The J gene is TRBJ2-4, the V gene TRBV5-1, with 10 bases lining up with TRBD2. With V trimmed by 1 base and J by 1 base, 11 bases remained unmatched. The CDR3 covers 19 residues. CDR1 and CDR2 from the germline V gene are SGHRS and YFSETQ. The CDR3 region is CASSLTGTSDMMAKNIQYF. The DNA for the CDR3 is TGCGCCAGCAGCTTGACCGGGACTAGCGATATGATGGCCAAAAACATTCAGTACTTC.

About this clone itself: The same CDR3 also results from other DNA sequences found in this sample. Here the CDR3 reads CASSYSGQGGEKLFF. Written as DNA, the CDR3 is TGTGCCAGCAGTTACTCGGGACAGGGTGGAGAAAAACTGTTTTTT. The chain uses TRBV6-5 and TRBJ1-4; 9 nucleotides line up with TRBD1. The CDR3 is 15 residues long. V lost 0 bases to trimming and J lost 8 bases; unmatched junction nucleotides: 4. Germline-derived CDR1 and CDR2 are MNHEY and SVGAGI.